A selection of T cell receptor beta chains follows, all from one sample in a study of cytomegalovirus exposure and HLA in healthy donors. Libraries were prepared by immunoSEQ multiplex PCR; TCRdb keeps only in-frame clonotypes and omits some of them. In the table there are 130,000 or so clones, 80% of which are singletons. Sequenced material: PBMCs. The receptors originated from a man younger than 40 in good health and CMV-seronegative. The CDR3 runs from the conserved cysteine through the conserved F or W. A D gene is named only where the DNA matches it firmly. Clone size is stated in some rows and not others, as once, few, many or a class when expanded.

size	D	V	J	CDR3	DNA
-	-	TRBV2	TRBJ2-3	CASSEAPGTGEKADTQYF	TGTGCCAGCAGTGAAGCGCCTGGGACTGGGGAAAAGGCAGATACGCAGTATTTT
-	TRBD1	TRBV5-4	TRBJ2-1	CASSQGQGEFNEQFF	TGTGCCAGCAGCCAAGGACAGGGGGAGTTCAATGAGCAGTTCTTC
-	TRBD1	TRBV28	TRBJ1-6	CASSLRGTGAQGYNSPLHF	TGTGCCAGCAGTTTACGGGGGACAGGGGCGCAGGGATATAATTCACCCCTCCACTTT
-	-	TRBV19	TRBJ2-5	CASSIFAAGETQYF	TGTGCCAGTAGTATATTCGCGGCGGGCGAGACCCAGTACTTC
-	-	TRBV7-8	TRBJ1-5	CASSFNEENQPQHF	TGTGCCAGCAGCTTCAACGAGGAAAATCAGCCCCAGCATTTT
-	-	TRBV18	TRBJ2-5	CASSPQETQYF	TGTGCCAGCTCTCCTCAAGAGACCCAGTACTTC
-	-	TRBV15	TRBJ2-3	CATSPLGGTDTQYF	TGTGCCACCAGTCCCTTAGGGGGCACAGATACGCAGTATTTT
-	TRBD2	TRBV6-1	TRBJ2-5	CASSEASGTGGETQYF	TGTGCCAGCAGTGAAGCCTCCGGGACGGGGGGGGAGACCCAGTACTTC
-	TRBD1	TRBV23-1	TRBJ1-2	CASSPSPSPGQGNWDGYGYTF	TGCGCCAGCAGTCCATCCCCGAGCCCGGGACAGGGGAACTGGGACGGCTATGGCTACACCTTC
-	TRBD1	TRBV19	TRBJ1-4	CASSIQGAGEKLFF	TGTGCCAGTAGCATACAGGGGGCCGGTGAAAAACTGTTTTTT
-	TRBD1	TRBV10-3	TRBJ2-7	CAISEGSGGIYEQYF	TGTGCCATCAGTGAGGGGTCAGGGGGAATCTACGAGCAGTACTTC
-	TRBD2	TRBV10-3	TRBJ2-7	CAISESSGSSYEQYF	TGTGCCATCAGTGAGAGTAGCGGGAGCTCCTACGAGCAGTACTTC
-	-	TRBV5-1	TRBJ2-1	CASSLGPVSSYNEQFF	TGCGCCAGCAGCTTGGGTCCAGTCTCATCTTACAATGAGCAGTTCTTC
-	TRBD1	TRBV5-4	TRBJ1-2	CASSSAGTGGGYGYTF	TGTGCCAGCAGCTCGGCCGGGACAGGGGGCGGCTATGGCTACACCTTC
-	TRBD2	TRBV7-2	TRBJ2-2	CASRRPGLATGELFF	TGTGCCAGCAGACGACCGGGACTAGCGACCGGGGAGCTGTTTTTT
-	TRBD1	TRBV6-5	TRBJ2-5	CASSTHRGGETQYF	TGTGCCAGCAGTACGCACAGGGGCGGAGAGACCCAGTACTTC
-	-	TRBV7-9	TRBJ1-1	CASSPGGVRTEAFF	TGTGCCAGCAGTCCCGGGGGAGTGAGGACTGAAGCTTTCTTT
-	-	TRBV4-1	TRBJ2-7	CASSHDPGSAQSAYEQYF	TGCGCCAGCAGCCACGACCCAGGTAGCGCGCAAAGTGCCTACGAGCAGTACTTC
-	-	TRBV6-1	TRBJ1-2	CASRPGGAFNYGYTF	TGTGCCAGCAGACCTGGTGGGGCCTTTAACTATGGCTACACCTTC
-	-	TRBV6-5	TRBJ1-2	CASSYWGRTSGYGYTF	TGTGCCAGCAGTTACTGGGGCAGGACCTCCGGTTATGGCTACACCTTC
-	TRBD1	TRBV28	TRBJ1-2	CASSLLGTGYGYTF	TGTGCCAGCAGTTTATTAGGGACAGGCTATGGCTACACCTTC
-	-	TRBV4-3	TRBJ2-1	CASSQVAGSSSYNEQFF	TGCGCCAGCAGCCAAGTCGCGGGCTCGAGCTCCTACAATGAGCAGTTCTTC
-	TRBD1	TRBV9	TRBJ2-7	CASSVSWTGEEEQYF	TGTGCCAGCAGCGTGTCTTGGACAGGGGAGGAGGAGCAGTACTTC
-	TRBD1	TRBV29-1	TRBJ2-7	CSVEDRAYEQYF	TGCAGCGTAGAGGACAGGGCCTACGAGCAGTACTTC
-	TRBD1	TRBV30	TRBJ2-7	CAWSFDRETEQYF	TGTGCCTGGAGTTTTGACAGGGAAACCGAGCAGTACTTC
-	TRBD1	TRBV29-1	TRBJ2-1	CSVRIKARGQDNEQFF	TGCAGCGTTCGGATAAAAGCCAGGGGGCAAGACAATGAGCAGTTCTTC
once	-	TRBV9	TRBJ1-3	CASSVGGVENTIYF	TGTGCCAGCAGCGTAGGGGGGGTTGAAAACACCATATATTTT
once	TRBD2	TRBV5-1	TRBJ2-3	CASSTLAGGTTDTQYF	TGCGCCAGCAGCACCCTAGCGGGGGGAACCACAGATACGCAGTATTTT
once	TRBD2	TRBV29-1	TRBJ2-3	CSVGGLVTDTQYF	TGCAGCGTGGGGGGACTAGTGACAGATACGCAGTATTTT
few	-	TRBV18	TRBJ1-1	CASSTTGQTEAFF	TGTGCCAGCTCAACTACAGGGCAGACTGAAGCTTTCTTT
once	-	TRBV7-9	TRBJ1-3	CASSFWGDTIYF	TGTGCCAGCAGCTTTTGGGGGGACACCATATATTTT
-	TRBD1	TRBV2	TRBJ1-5	CASSAGQNSNQPQHF	TGTGCCAGCAGTGCGGGACAGAATAGCAATCAGCCCCAGCATTTT
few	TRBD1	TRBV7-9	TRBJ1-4	CASSRLGQETEKLFF	TGTGCCAGCAGCCGCTTGGGACAGGAGACAGAAAAACTGTTTTTT
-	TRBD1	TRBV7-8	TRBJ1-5	CASSSDRDPRIYSNQPQHF	TGTGCCAGCAGCTCCGACAGGGACCCTAGGATATATAGCAATCAGCCCCAGCATTTT
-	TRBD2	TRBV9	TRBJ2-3	CASSADGTRVNTQYF	TGTGCCAGCAGCGCGGACGGGACTAGGGTTAATACGCAGTATTTT
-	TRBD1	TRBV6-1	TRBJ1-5	CASKKTGGNQPQHF	TGTGCCAGCAAAAAGACAGGGGGCAATCAGCCCCAGCATTTT
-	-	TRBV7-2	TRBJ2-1	CASSLPSYNEQFF	TGTGCCAGCAGCTTACCCTCTTACAATGAGCAGTTCTTC